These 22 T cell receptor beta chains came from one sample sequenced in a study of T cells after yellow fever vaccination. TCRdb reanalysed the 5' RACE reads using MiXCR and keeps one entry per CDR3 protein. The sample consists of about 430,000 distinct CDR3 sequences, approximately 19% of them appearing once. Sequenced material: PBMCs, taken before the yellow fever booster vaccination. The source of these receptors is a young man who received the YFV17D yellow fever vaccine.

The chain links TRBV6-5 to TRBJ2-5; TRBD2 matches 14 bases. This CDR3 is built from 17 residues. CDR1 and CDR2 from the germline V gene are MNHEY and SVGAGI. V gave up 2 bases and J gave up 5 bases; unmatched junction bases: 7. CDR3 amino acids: CASSYGLAGGLRETQYF. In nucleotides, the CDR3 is TGTGCCAGCAGTTACGGACTAGCGGGGGGCCTCCGGGAGACCCAGTACTTC.

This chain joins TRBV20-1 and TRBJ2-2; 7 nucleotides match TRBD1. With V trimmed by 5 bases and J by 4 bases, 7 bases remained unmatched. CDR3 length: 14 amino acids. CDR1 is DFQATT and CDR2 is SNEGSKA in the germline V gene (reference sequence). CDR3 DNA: TGCAGTGCTCCTATGACAGGGCTCACCGGGGAGCTGTTTTTT. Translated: CSAPMTGLTGELFF.

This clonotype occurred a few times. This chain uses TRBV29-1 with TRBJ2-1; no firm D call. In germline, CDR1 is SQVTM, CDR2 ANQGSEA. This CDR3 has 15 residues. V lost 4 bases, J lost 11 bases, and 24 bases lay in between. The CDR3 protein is CSVVLSPGQTRKQFF. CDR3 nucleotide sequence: TGCAGCGTTGTTTTGAGCCCCGGGCAGACGAGGAAGCAGTTCTTC.

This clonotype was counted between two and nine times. The CDR3 sequence: CASSVAGQVGEQYF. The CDR3 DNA reads TGTGCCAGCAGCGTAGCCGGACAGGTCGGCGAGCAGTACTTC. The chain has TRBV9 and TRBJ2-7, with 7 nucleotides matching TRBD1. This CDR3 spans 14 amino acids. Germline CDR1 is SGDLS and CDR2 is YYNGEE. V gave up 0 bases and J gave up 6 bases; unmatched junction bases: 6.

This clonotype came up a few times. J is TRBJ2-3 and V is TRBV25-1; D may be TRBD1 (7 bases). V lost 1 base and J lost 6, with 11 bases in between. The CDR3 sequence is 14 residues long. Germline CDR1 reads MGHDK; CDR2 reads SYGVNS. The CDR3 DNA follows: TGTGCCAGCAGTGAATCAGGGGGGAGGGATACGCAGTATTTT. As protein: CASSESGGRDTQYF.

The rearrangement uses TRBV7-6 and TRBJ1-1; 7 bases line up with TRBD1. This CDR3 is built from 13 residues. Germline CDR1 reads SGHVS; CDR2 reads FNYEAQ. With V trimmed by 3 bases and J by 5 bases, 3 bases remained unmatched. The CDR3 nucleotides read TGTGCCAGCAGCTTTGAGACAGGGACTGAAGCTTTCTTT. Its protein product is CASSFETGTEAFF. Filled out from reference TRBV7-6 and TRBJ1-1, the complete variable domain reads GAGVSQSPRYKVTKRGQDVALRCDPISGHVSLYWYRQALGQGPEFLTYFNYEAQQDKSGLPNDRFSAERPEGSISTLTIQRTEQRDSAMYRCASSFETGTEAFFGQGTRLTVV.

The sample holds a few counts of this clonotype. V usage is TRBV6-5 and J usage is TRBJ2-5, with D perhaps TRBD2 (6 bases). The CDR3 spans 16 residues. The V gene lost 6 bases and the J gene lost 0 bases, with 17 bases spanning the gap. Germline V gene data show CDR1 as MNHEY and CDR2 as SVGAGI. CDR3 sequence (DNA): TGTGCCAGCAGCTCGTACCCTGCGGGGAACCAAGAGACCCAGTACTTC. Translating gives CASSSYPAGNQETQYF.

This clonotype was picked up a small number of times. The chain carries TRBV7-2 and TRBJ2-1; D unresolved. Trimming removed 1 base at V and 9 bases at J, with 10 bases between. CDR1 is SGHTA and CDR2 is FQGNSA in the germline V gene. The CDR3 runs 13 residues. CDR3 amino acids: CASSLEVRSEQFF. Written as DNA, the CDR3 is TGTGCCAGCAGCTTAGAAGTACGCAGTGAGCAGTTCTTC. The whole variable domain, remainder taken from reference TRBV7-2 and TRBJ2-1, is GAGVSQSPSNKVTEKGKDVELRCDPISGHTALYWYRQSLGQGLEFLIYFQGNSAPDKSGLPSDRFSAERTGGSVSTLTIQRTQQEDSAVYLCASSLEVRSEQFFGPGTRLTVL.

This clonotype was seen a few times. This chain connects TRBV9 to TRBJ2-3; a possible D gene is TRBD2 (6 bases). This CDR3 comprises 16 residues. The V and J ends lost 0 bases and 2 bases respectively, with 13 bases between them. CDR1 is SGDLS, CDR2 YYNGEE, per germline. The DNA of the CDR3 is TGTGCCAGCAGCGTAGTTGGGGGGACCTACACAGATACGCAGTATTTT. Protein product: CASSVVGGTYTDTQYF.

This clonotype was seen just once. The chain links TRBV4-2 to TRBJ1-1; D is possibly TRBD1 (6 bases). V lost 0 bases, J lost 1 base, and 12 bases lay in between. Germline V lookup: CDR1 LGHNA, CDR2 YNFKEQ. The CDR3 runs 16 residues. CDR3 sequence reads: CASSQDQGRRNTEAFF. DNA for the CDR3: TGTGCCAGCAGCCAAGACCAGGGGCGAAGGAACACTGAAGCTTTCTTT.

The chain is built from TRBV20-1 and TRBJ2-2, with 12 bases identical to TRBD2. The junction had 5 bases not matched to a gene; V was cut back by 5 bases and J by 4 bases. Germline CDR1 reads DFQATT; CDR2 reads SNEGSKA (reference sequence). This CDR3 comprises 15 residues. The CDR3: CSAAGTSGLTGELFF. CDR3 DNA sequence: TGCAGTGCTGCCGGGACTAGCGGGCTCACCGGGGAGCTGTTTTTT.

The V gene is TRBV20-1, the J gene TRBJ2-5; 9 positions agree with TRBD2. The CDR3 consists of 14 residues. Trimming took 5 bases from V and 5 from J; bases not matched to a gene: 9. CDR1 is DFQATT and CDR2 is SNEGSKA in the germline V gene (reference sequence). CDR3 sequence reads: CSARGAGGLETQYF. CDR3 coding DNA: TGCAGTGCTCGCGGGGCGGGGGGGCTGGAGACCCAGTACTTC.

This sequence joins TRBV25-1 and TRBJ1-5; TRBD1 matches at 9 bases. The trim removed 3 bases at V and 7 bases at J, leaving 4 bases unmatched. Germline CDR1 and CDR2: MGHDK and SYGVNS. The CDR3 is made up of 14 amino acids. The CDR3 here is CASSDPGTGQPQHF. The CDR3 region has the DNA TGTGCCAGCAGTGATCCCGGGACAGGGCAGCCCCAGCATTTT.

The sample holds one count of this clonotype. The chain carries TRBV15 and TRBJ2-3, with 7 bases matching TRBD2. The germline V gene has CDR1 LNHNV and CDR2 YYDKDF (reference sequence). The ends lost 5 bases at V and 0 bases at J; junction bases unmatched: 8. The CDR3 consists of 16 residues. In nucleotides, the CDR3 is TGTGCCACCAGCCTTTACCCAGCGGGGAGCACAGATACGCAGTATTTT. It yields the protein CATSLYPAGSTDTQYF.

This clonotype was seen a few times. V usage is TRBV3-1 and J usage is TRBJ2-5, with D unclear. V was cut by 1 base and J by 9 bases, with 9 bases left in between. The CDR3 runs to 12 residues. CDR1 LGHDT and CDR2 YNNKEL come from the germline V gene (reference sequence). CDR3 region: CASSQGGLPQYF. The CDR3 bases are TGTGCCAGCAGCCAAGGTGGGCTCCCCCAGTACTTC.

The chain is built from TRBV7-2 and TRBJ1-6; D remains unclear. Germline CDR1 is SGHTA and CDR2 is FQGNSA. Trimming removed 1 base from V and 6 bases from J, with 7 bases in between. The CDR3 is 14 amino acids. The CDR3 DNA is TGTGCCAGCAGCTTAGGAACAATTAATTCACCCCTCCACTTT. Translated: CASSLGTINSPLHF.

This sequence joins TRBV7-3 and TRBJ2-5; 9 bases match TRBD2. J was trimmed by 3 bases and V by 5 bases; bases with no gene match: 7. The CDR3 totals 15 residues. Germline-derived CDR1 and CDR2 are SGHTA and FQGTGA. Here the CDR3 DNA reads TGTGCCAGCAGCCCCGTCGCTAGCGGGGAAGAGACCCAGTACTTC. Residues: CASSPVASGEETQYF.

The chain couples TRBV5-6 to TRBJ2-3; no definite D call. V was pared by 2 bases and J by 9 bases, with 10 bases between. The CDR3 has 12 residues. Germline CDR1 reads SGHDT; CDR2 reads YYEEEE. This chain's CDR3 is CASSFRWGTQYF. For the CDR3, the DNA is TGTGCCAGCAGCTTTAGATGGGGAACGCAGTATTTT.

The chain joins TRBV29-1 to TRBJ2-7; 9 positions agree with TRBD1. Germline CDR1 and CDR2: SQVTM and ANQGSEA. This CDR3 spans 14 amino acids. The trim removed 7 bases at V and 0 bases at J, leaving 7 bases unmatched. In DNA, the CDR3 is TGCAGCGGGGGACAGGGCGCAAGCTCCTACGAGCAGTACGTC. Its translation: CSGGQGASSYEQYV.

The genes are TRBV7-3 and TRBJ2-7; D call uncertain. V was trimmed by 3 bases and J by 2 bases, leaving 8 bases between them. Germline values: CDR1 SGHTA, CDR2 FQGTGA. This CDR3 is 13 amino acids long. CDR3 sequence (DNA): TGTGCCAGCAGCTTTCCCCGAACCTACGAGCAGTACTTC. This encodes CASSFPRTYEQYF.

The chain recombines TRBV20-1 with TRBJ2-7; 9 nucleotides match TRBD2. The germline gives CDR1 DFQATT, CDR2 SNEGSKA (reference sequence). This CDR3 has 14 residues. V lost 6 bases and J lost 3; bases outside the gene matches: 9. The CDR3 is CSARERGDFYEQYV. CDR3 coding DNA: TGCAGTGCGCGGGAGCGGGGGGACTTCTACGAGCAGTACGTC.

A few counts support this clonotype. CDR3 sequence: CASSPFSSQPQHF. The CDR3 DNA follows: TGTGCCAGCAGTCCTTTCTCGAGTCAGCCCCAGCATTTT. The V gene is TRBV27, the J gene TRBJ1-5, with D unresolved. The V gene's germline CDR1 is MNHEY and CDR2 SMNVEV (reference sequence). The V end was cut by 5 bases, the J end by 6 bases, with 11 bases between. The CDR3 totals 13 residues.